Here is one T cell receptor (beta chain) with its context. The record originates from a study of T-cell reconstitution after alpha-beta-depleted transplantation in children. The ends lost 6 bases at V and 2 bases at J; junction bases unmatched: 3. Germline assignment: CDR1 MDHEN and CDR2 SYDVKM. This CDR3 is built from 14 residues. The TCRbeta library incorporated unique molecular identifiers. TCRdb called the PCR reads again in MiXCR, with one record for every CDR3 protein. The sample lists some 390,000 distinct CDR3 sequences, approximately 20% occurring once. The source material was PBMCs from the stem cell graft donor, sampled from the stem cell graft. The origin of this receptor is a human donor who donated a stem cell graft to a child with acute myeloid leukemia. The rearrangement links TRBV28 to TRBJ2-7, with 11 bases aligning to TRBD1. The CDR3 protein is CASRGQGDTYEQYF. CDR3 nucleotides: TGTGCCAGCAGGGGACAGGGGGACACCTACGAGCAGTACTTC.